These 32 T cell receptor beta chains were sequenced from one sample in a study of blood T cell repertoires in COVID-19. Measured with immunoSEQ multiplex PCR; TCRdb has only the in-frame clones, and not every one. Of 250,000 to 300,000 clones in the sample, about 88% are singletons; the top ten hold less than 4.5%. Sequencing used peripheral blood. The origin of the receptors is a man in his late teens or twenties with active or convalescent COVID-19.

This chain links TRBV9 with TRBJ2-2; D unclear. V was shortened by 0 bases and J by 6 bases, with 9 bases between the two germline ends. CDR1 and CDR2 (germline): SGDLS, YYNGEE. This CDR3 is built from 14 residues. The CDR3 bases are TGTGCCAGCAGCGTAGTCACGTCGGCCGGGGAGCTGTTTTTT. Translated: CASSVVTSAGELFF. The whole variable domain, remainder taken from reference TRBV9 and TRBJ2-2, is DSGVTQTPKHLITATGQRVTLRCSPRSGDLSVYWYQQSLDQGLQFLIQYYNGEERAKGNILERFSAQQFPDLHSELNLSSLELGDSALYFCASSVVTSAGELFFGEGSRLTVL.

This rearrangement joins TRBV9 to TRBJ2-4; possible D gene TRBD2, 6 bases. This CDR3 contains 16 residues. Deletions cut 0 bases from V and 0 bases from J, with 10 bases between. In germline, CDR1 is SGDLS, CDR2 YYNGEE. In nucleotides, the CDR3 is TGTGCCAGCAGCGTAGAAGGAGGGTTAGCCAAAAACATTCAGTACTTC. Translation: CASSVEGGLAKNIQYF.

This chain uses TRBV6-5 with TRBJ2-3; 8 nucleotides agree with TRBD2. The CDR3 loop spans 15 amino acids. Looked up from germline, CDR1 is MNHEY and CDR2 is SVGAGI. Trimming removed 2 bases from V and 3 bases from J; junction bases left unmatched: 4. The CDR3 protein is CASSYGVAGTDTQYF. DNA of the CDR3: TGTGCCAGCAGTTACGGAGTAGCGGGAACAGATACGCAGTATTTT.

The chain carries TRBV28 and TRBJ1-4; D gene ambiguous. Trimming left V 2 bases short and J 5 bases short, with 15 bases between. The CDR3 contains 16 residues. In germline, CDR1 is MDHEN, CDR2 SYDVKM. CDR3 in amino acids: CASSLSVAVPNEKLFF. The CDR3 DNA is TGTGCCAGCAGTTTAAGCGTGGCAGTTCCAAATGAAAAACTGTTTTTT. The full variable domain, in which reference TRBV28 and TRBJ1-4 provide the parts outside the CDR3, is DVKVTQSSRYLVKRTGEKVFLECVQDMDHENMFWYRQDPGLGLRLIYFSYDVKMKEKGDIPEGYSVSREKKERFSLILESASTNQTSMYLCASSLSVAVPNEKLFFGSGTQLSVL.

The chain joins TRBV10-3 to TRBJ2-5; a possible D gene is TRBD2 (5 bases). The V gene lost 4 bases and the J gene lost 1 base, with 10 bases spanning the gap. CDR1 is ENHRY, CDR2 SYGVKD, per germline. CDR3 size: 14 residues. This chain's CDR3 is CAISVSGTQETQYF. As DNA, the CDR3 is TGTGCCATCAGTGTTTCGGGAACCCAAGAGACCCAGTACTTC.

The CDR3 DNA is TGTGCCAGCAGTTTCCTTGCCGGGGAGCTGTTTTTT. It yields the protein CASSFLAGELFF. The chain combines TRBV12-3 or TRBV12-4 with TRBJ2-2; D is uncertain. The CDR3 length is 12 residues. V was pared by 3 bases and J by 6 bases, with 5 bases between.

The chain carries TRBV7-2 and TRBJ2-7; no clear D. There are 11 residues in the CDR3. Germline V gives CDR1 SGHTA, CDR2 FQGNSA. V was trimmed by 4 bases and J by 2 bases, leaving 3 bases between them. The CDR3 is CASSSAYEQYF. The CDR3 nucleotides read TGTGCCAGCAGCTCTGCCTACGAGCAGTACTTC.

This clone has just one count. The chain is built from TRBV5-4 and TRBJ2-5, with D tentatively TRBD1 (6 bases). CDR3 length equals 13 residues. Looked up from germline, CDR1 is SGHNT and CDR2 is YYREEE (reference sequence). Trimming stripped 6 bases from V and 2 bases from J, with 11 bases between. CDR3 DNA: TGTGCCAGCACCAGAGGACAGCAAGAGACCCAGTACTTC. Protein sequence: CASTRGQQETQYF.

This chain uses TRBV27 with TRBJ2-5; 7 positions agree with TRBD1. Germline-derived CDR1 and CDR2 are MNHEY and SMNVEV (reference sequence). CDR3 size: 14 residues. V shed 2 bases, J shed 5 bases, and the junction held 5 bases outside the gene matches. The CDR3 sequence is CASSLTNRGETQYF. For the CDR3, the DNA is TGTGCCAGCAGTTTAACGAACAGGGGTGAGACCCAGTACTTC.

The chain joins TRBV5-6 to TRBJ2-1; perhaps TRBD2 as D (7 bases). The CDR3 loop spans 14 amino acids. Germline V CDR1 and CDR2: SGHDT, YYEEEE. Trimming stripped 0 bases from V and 10 bases from J, with 14 bases between. The CDR3: CASSLVGEGEEQFF. The CDR3 DNA is TGTGCCAGCAGCTTGGTCGGGGAGGGGGAAGAGCAGTTCTTC.

This clone came up once. This chain uses TRBV4-1 with TRBJ1-1; D is unresolved. CDR1 is MGHRA and CDR2 is YSYEKL in the germline V gene. The V gene lost 0 bases and the J gene lost 6 bases, with 14 bases spanning the gap. The CDR3 consists of 15 residues. This CDR3 is CASSQDSSPLSEAFF. Here the CDR3 DNA reads TGCGCCAGCAGCCAAGATTCGAGCCCTCTCTCTGAAGCTTTCTTT.

Only a few counts were recorded for this clone. V and J are TRBV25-1 and TRBJ2-7; 9 bases are a match to TRBD2. The J segment lost 3 bases and the V segment lost 2 bases, leaving 11 bases of the junction unmatched. Looked up from germline, CDR1 is MGHDK and CDR2 is SYGVNS. The CDR3 is made up of 17 amino acids. CDR3 sequence reads: CASSETGQGTSLYEQYF. Written as DNA, the CDR3 is TGTGCCAGCAGTGAAACGGGTCAAGGGACTAGCCTCTACGAGCAGTACTTC.

This clone appeared a few times. The rearrangement links TRBV5-4 to TRBJ1-6; 8 bases map to TRBD1. This CDR3 is built from 14 residues. The V and J ends lost 4 bases and 11 bases, in that order; junction bases with no gene match: 8. Germline V gene data show CDR1 as SGHNT and CDR2 as YYREEE (reference sequence). CDR3 bases: TGTGCCAGCAGCCCCGGGACAGGCCCCCCACCCCTCCACTTT. Its protein is CASSPGTGPPPLHF.

The gene calls are TRBV24-1 and TRBJ1-2; TRBD1 aligns across 10 bases. CDR1 KGHDR and CDR2 SFDVKD come from the germline V gene. V shed 2 bases, J shed 6 bases, and the junction held 5 bases outside the gene matches. This CDR3 is built from 15 residues. In DNA form, the CDR3 reads TGTGCCACCAGTGATTGGACAGGGGGACGGGATGGCTACACCTTC. Its translation is CATSDWTGGRDGYTF.

This clone has only one observation. The chain is built from TRBV9 and TRBJ2-1, with TRBD1 matching over 8 bases. The CDR3 extends over 16 amino acids. With V trimmed by 4 bases and J by 2 bases, 8 bases remained unmatched. Germline CDR1 is SGDLS and CDR2 is YYNGEE. The CDR3 sequence is CASSRQGISTYNEQFF. Written as DNA, the CDR3 is TGTGCCAGCAGCAGACAGGGGATTTCGACCTACAATGAGCAGTTCTTC.

This CDR3 reads CASSLGASGSEQYF. The CDR3, as DNA: TGTGCCAGCAGCCTCGGTGCCTCGGGGAGCGAGCAGTACTTC. The rearrangement uses TRBV13 and TRBJ2-7; TRBD2 is a possible D gene (5 bases). CDR1 and CDR2 from the germline V gene are PRHDT and FYEKMQ (reference sequence). Trimming removed 5 bases from V and 6 bases from J, with 17 bases in between. The CDR3 contains 14 residues.

The chain links TRBV6-1 to TRBJ2-2; TRBD1 aligns across 10 bases. V shed 0 bases, J shed 4 bases, and the junction held 14 bases outside the gene matches. The germline V gene encodes CDR1 MNHNS and CDR2 SASEGT. This CDR3 is built from 20 residues. CDR3 in amino acids: CASSEAGTGASFFSTGELFF. The CDR3 DNA reads as TGTGCCAGCAGTGAAGCCGGGACAGGGGCCTCTTTTTTTAGCACCGGGGAGCTGTTTTTT.

This chain joins TRBV20-1 and TRBJ1-2; the match to TRBD1 covers 7 bases. V shed 3 bases and J 4 bases; nucleotides not matched to a gene: 11. The germline V gene has CDR1 DFQATT and CDR2 SNEGSKA (reference sequence). This CDR3 is 15 amino acids long. CDR3 amino acids: CSASPYRGPGYGYTF. The CDR3 DNA sequence: TGCAGTGCTAGTCCCTACAGGGGCCCGGGCTATGGCTACACCTTC.

CDR3 sequence reads: CASSPPPRDEQYF. In nucleotides, the CDR3 is TGTGCCAGCAGTCCCCCCCCTCGGGACGAGCAGTACTTC. This chain links TRBV28 with TRBJ2-7, with D unclear. The CDR3 has 13 amino acids. The germline V and J ends were trimmed by 5 bases and 5 bases, with 13 bases remaining between them. Germline CDR1 reads MDHEN; CDR2 reads SYDVKM.

The chain is built from TRBV7-2 and TRBJ2-1; D possibly corresponds to TRBD1 (5 bases). Germline CDR1 and CDR2: SGHTA and FQGNSA. Between the trimmed V and J ends, which lost 5 bases and 6 bases, there was a span of 8 bases. The CDR3 runs 12 residues. CDR3 sequence: CASSRDSNEQFF. CDR3 coding DNA: TGTGCCAGCAGCCGCGACAGCAATGAGCAGTTCTTC. Variable domain in full (rest from reference TRBV7-2 and TRBJ2-1): GAGVSQSPSNKVTEKGKDVELRCDPISGHTALYWYRQSLGQGLEFLIYFQGNSAPDKSGLPSDRFSAERTGGSVSTLTIQRTQQEDSAVYLCASSRDSNEQFFGPGTRLTVL.

J is TRBJ1-3 and V is TRBV29-1; 7 positions match TRBD1. Germline V gene lookup returns CDR1 SQVTM and CDR2 ANQGSEA. V shed 4 bases and J 1 base; nucleotides not matched to a gene: 4. The CDR3 is 14 residues long. The CDR3 reads CSVGGQSSGNTIYF. CDR3 in DNA: TGCAGCGTTGGGGGACAGAGTTCTGGAAACACCATATATTTT.

This clone was seen a handful of times. The rearrangement links TRBV19 to TRBJ2-7; D is perhaps TRBD1 (5 bases). Trimming cost V 6 bases and J 3 bases, with 9 bases left between them. Germline CDR1 is LNHDA and CDR2 is SQIVND (reference sequence). This CDR3 has 12 amino acids. In nucleotides, the CDR3 is TGTGCCAGTAGCCCGGACAACTACGAGCAGTACTTC. Its translation: CASSPDNYEQYF.

The V and J genes are TRBV30 and TRBJ1-6; TRBD1 matches 7 bases. Germline V CDR1 and CDR2: GTSNPN, SVGIG (reference sequence). The J segment lost 3 bases and the V segment lost 2 bases, leaving 4 bases of the junction unmatched. This CDR3 is built from 15 residues. This CDR3 is CAWSLRTGYNSPLHF. The DNA of the CDR3 is TGTGCCTGGAGTCTCAGGACAGGCTATAATTCACCCCTCCACTTT. Combining the CDR3 with reference TRBV30 and TRBJ1-6 gives the whole variable domain SQTIHQWPATLVQPVGSPLSLECTVEGTSNPNLYWYRQAAGRGLQLLFYSVGIGQISSEVPQNLSASRPQDRQFILSSKKLLLSDSGFYLCAWSLRTGYNSPLHFGNGTRLTVT.

The chain joins TRBV7-2 to TRBJ2-7, with D perhaps TRBD2 (6 bases). This CDR3 is built from 15 residues. Trimming left V 3 bases short and J 2 bases short, with 14 bases between. Per the germline V gene, CDR1 is SGHTA and CDR2 is FQGNSA. The CDR3 region is CASSLVADKAYEQYF. As DNA, the CDR3 is TGTGCCAGCAGCTTGGTAGCGGACAAAGCCTACGAGCAGTACTTC.

This rearrangement joins TRBV7-6 to TRBJ2-5; D is possibly TRBD2 (6 bases). Trimming removed 1 base from V and 4 bases from J, with 28 bases in between. Germline assignment: CDR1 SGHVS and CDR2 FNYEAQ. This CDR3 comprises 20 residues. The CDR3 loop is CASSLVLWGGGTAYTETQYF. In DNA, the CDR3 is TGTGCCAGCAGCTTAGTGTTATGGGGAGGTGGAACTGCATACACAGAGACCCAGTACTTC.

The chain has TRBV6-5 and TRBJ1-5; 7 bases agree with TRBD1. Germline CDR1 MNHEY, CDR2 SVGAGI. CDR3 length equals 15 residues. V trimming: 4 bases; J trimming: 0 bases; junction bases outside the gene matches: 3. CDR3 bases: TGTGCCAGCAGTTGGACAGGCGATAGCAATCAGCCCCAGCATTTT. Its protein product is CASSWTGDSNQPQHF.

The chain couples TRBV19 to TRBJ1-6; D call uncertain. Germline V gives CDR1 LNHDA, CDR2 SQIVND (reference sequence). The CDR3 covers 14 residues. The V gene lost 1 base and the J gene lost 7 bases, with 8 bases spanning the gap. The CDR3 reads CASSIARENSPLHF. The CDR3 DNA follows: TGTGCCAGTAGTATAGCCCGGGAAAATTCACCCCTCCACTTT. The full variable domain, its missing parts supplied by reference TRBV19 and TRBJ1-6, is DGGITQSPKYLFRKEGQNVTLSCEQNLNHDAMYWYRQDPGQGLRLIYYSQIVNDFQKGDIAEGYSVSREKKESFPLTVTSAQKNPTAFYLCASSIARENSPLHFGNGTRLTVT.

DNA for the CDR3: TGTGCCACCAGTGATTTGGCGCCAGGACAGGGTATCACCGGGGAGCTGTTTTTT. This codes for CATSDLAPGQGITGELFF. This chain uses TRBV24-1 with TRBJ2-2; TRBD1 matches at 8 bases. The J segment lost 4 bases and the V segment lost 0 bases, leaving 9 bases of the junction unmatched. Per the germline V gene, CDR1 is KGHDR and CDR2 is SFDVKD. This CDR3 is built from 18 residues.

The V and J genes are TRBV7-2 and TRBJ2-7, with 10 nucleotides matching TRBD2. CDR1 SGHTA and CDR2 FQGNSA come from the germline V gene. CDR3 size: 12 residues. With V trimmed by 8 bases and J by 6 bases, 4 bases remained unmatched. CDR3 protein: CASGRTSGEQYF. Here the CDR3 DNA reads TGTGCCAGCGGCAGGACTAGCGGCGAGCAGTACTTC. The whole variable domain, remainder taken from reference TRBV7-2 and TRBJ2-7, is GAGVSQSPSNKVTEKGKDVELRCDPISGHTALYWYRQSLGQGLEFLIYFQGNSAPDKSGLPSDRFSAERTGGSVSTLTIQRTQQEDSAVYLCASGRTSGEQYFGPGTRLTVT.

The CDR3 DNA reads as TGTGCCAGCAGCTTGGTAGAAGGACAGAGCTACACCTTC. Amino acids: CASSLVEGQSYTF. The chain employs TRBV5-6 and TRBJ1-2; tentative D call: TRBD1 (6 bases). The CDR3 is 13 amino acids. Germline V lookup: CDR1 SGHDT, CDR2 YYEEEE. V lost 0 bases and J 9 bases, leaving 12 bases between the germline ends.

The CDR3 sequence: CASSLTGGNTGELFF. For the CDR3, the DNA is TGTGCCAGCAGCCTCACAGGGGGGAACACCGGGGAGCTGTTTTTT. The V and J genes are TRBV11-2 and TRBJ2-2, with TRBD1 identical over 8 bases. The CDR3 sequence is 15 residues long. Losses at the gene ends were 5 bases for V and 1 base for J; bases not matched to a gene: 3. Germline V gene data show CDR1 as SGHAT and CDR2 as FQNNGV. The variable domain in full, completed from reference TRBV11-2 and TRBJ2-2, reads EAGVAQSPRYKIIEKRQSVAFWCNPISGHATLYWYQQILGQGPKLLIQFQNNGVVDDSQLPKDRFSAERLKGVDSTLKIQPAKLEDSAVYLCASSLTGGNTGELFFGEGSRLTVL.

The V call is TRBV19, the J call TRBJ1-4; the D gene is possibly TRBD1 (5 bases). Trimming cost V 3 bases and J 1 base, with 6 bases left between them. There are 14 residues in the CDR3. CDR1 and CDR2 (germline): LNHDA, SQIVND (reference sequence). CDR3 region: CASSMGGTNEKLFF. CDR3 bases: TGTGCCAGTAGTATGGGGGGAACTAATGAAAAACTGTTTTTT.